These 14 T cell receptor beta chains originate from one sample sequenced in a study of cytomegalovirus exposure and HLA in healthy donors. Use of 60 Vbeta and 13 Jbeta primers characterized the PCR. Profiled with immunoSEQ multiplex PCR; TCRdb holds only in-frame clones, not every one. This sample has fewer than 200,000 clones, with 70% to 80% found just once. What was sequenced was PBMCs. These receptors were taken from a female donor in good health and CMV-seronegative.

The chain is built from TRBV27 and TRBJ1-2; TRBD1 might be the D (6 bases). This CDR3 is built from 15 residues. Trimming removed 5 bases at V and 6 bases at J, with 19 bases between. Germline V CDR1 and CDR2: MNHEY, SMNVEV (reference sequence). The CDR3 nucleotides read TGTGCCAGCAGTCCCTACTCAAACAGGGCGCATGGCTACACCTTC. This encodes CASSPYSNRAHGYTF.

V usage is TRBV7-7 and J usage is TRBJ2-3; perhaps TRBD1 as D (6 bases). The CDR3 consists of 16 residues. V was clipped by 5 bases and J by 3 bases, with 18 bases between them. The V gene's germline CDR1 is SSHAT and CDR2 FNYEAQ (reference sequence). DNA for the CDR3: TGTGCCAGCAGCCCCTCAGGGGCCGGTTTTACAGATACGCAGTATTTT. Its protein product is CASSPSGAGFTDTQYF.

V is TRBV1 and J is TRBJ2-1; TRBD2 is the table's D call, not checked against the DNA. TRBV1 is tagged as a pseudogene. The CDR3 consists of 17 residues. In DNA form, the CDR3 reads TGCACCAGCAGCCAAGGTGAGTCGGGGGAGAATTGCAATGAGCAGTTCTTC. This encodes CTSSQGESGENCNEQFF.

The chain is built from TRBV2 and TRBJ2-3; a possible D gene is TRBD2 (6 bases). Germline CDR1 reads SNHLY; CDR2 reads FYNNEI. V lost 6 bases and J 0 bases, leaving 16 bases between the germline ends. This CDR3 is 16 amino acids long. As DNA, the CDR3 is TGTGCCAGCAGAGTTCGGGGGTCGCTTAGCACAGATACGCAGTATTTT. It encodes CASRVRGSLSTDTQYF.

This chain uses TRBV7-2 with TRBJ1-1, with D unresolved. Germline CDR1 and CDR2: SGHTA and FQGNSA. The V and J ends lost 5 bases and 3 bases respectively, with 4 bases between them. The CDR3 has 11 residues. This CDR3 is CASSQYTEAFF. Here the CDR3 DNA reads TGTGCCAGCAGCCAGTACACTGAAGCTTTCTTT.

The V gene is TRBV19, the J gene TRBJ1-1; 9 nucleotides agree with TRBD1. The J segment lost 1 base and the V segment lost 3 bases, leaving 3 bases of the junction unmatched. Looked up from germline, CDR1 is LNHDA and CDR2 is SQIVND (reference sequence). CDR3 length equals 15 residues. CDR3: CASSILGQGNTEAFF. The CDR3 DNA is TGTGCCAGTAGTATTCTGGGACAGGGGAACACTGAAGCTTTCTTT.

V and J are TRBV4-3 and TRBJ1-1; perhaps TRBD1 as D (5 bases). The CDR3 runs to 15 residues. V gave up 3 bases and J gave up 10 bases, with 21 bases separating them. CDR1 and CDR2 (germline): LGHNA, YSLEER. The CDR3 DNA follows: TGCGCCAGCAGCCAGGAACCGCGGGGGGAGGGTGGAGCTTTCTTT. Protein product: CASSQEPRGEGGAFF.

The chain combines TRBV7-2 with TRBJ1-2; 10 positions match TRBD1. In germline, CDR1 is SGHTA, CDR2 FQGNSA. Unmatched junction bases numbered 11, after V lost 5 bases and J lost 2 bases. This CDR3 has 17 amino acids. The CDR3 sequence is CASSGRGTGERNYGYTF. For the CDR3, the DNA is TGTGCCAGCAGCGGGAGGGGGACAGGGGAGAGGAACTATGGCTACACCTTC.

V is TRBV5-1 and J is TRBJ2-3; TRBD2 matches at 9 bases. Trimming removed 4 bases from V and 5 bases from J; junction bases left unmatched: 5. Germline-derived CDR1 and CDR2 are SGHRS and YFSETQ. The CDR3 totals 14 residues. CDR3 residues: CASSPVLAGDTQYF. Here the CDR3 DNA reads TGCGCCAGCAGCCCCGTACTAGCGGGAGATACGCAGTATTTT. The variable domain in full, completed from reference TRBV5-1 and TRBJ2-3, reads KAGVTQTPRYLIKTRGQQVTLSCSPISGHRSVSWYQQTPGQGLQFLFEYFSETQRNKGNFPGRFSGRQFSNSRSEMNVSTLELGDSALYLCASSPVLAGDTQYFGPGTRLTVL.

The V gene is TRBV27, the J gene TRBJ1-2, with 8 positions matching TRBD1. Germline CDR1 reads MNHEY; CDR2 reads SMNVEV (reference sequence). The CDR3 has 15 residues. V shed 3 bases, J shed 3 bases, and the junction held 6 bases outside the gene matches. CDR3 region: CASSFQQGGDYGYTF. CDR3 DNA: TGTGCCAGCAGTTTCCAACAGGGGGGAGACTATGGCTACACCTTC.

The V gene is TRBV7-2, the J gene TRBJ1-4; tentative D call: TRBD1 (5 bases). Trimming removed 6 bases from V and 8 bases from J, with 13 bases in between. Germline V gene lookup returns CDR1 SGHTA and CDR2 FQGNSA. This CDR3 region has 13 residues. The CDR3 region has the DNA TGTGCCAGCAGGGCGGGACGGGAGGAAAAACTGTTTTTT. This sequence encodes CASRAGREEKLFF.

The chain has TRBV29-1 and TRBJ2-7; 12 bases fit TRBD1. The CDR3 loop spans 14 amino acids. Germline V gene data show CDR1 as SQVTM and CDR2 as ANQGSEA. V was pared by 4 bases and J by 7 bases, with 8 bases of the junction left unmatched. CDR3 in DNA: TGCAGCGTTGCGGGACAGGGGGCTCGCCAAGAGCAGTACTTC. It encodes CSVAGQGARQEQYF.

The rearrangement links TRBV11-2 to TRBJ2-4, with TRBD2 as a possible D gene (6 bases). The germline CDR1 and CDR2 sequences are SGHAT and FQNNGV. CDR3 length: 15 residues. Deletions cut 1 base from V and 16 bases from J, with 23 bases between. CDR3 region: CASSLGGAGTGVVYF. The CDR3 coding sequence is TGTGCCAGCAGCTTAGGGGGCGCCGGGACGGGGGTTGTATACTTC. The full variable domain, with the rest looked up from reference TRBV11-2 and TRBJ2-4, is EAGVAQSPRYKIIEKRQSVAFWCNPISGHATLYWYQQILGQGPKLLIQFQNNGVVDDSQLPKDRFSAERLKGVDSTLKIQPAKLEDSAVYLCASSLGGAGTGVVYFGAGTRLSVL.

In regard to this clone: Additional DNA sequences in this sample encode the identical CDR3. In DNA, the CDR3 is TGTGCCAGCAGCTTAGGAGGGGCGGGGTATGGCTACACCTTC. Protein product: CASSLGGAGYGYTF. The chain uses TRBV11-2 and TRBJ1-2, with D perhaps matching TRBD1 (5 bases). The CDR3 has 14 amino acids. Germline CDR1 is SGHAT and CDR2 is FQNNGV. Trimming stripped 1 base from V and 5 bases from J, with 11 bases between.